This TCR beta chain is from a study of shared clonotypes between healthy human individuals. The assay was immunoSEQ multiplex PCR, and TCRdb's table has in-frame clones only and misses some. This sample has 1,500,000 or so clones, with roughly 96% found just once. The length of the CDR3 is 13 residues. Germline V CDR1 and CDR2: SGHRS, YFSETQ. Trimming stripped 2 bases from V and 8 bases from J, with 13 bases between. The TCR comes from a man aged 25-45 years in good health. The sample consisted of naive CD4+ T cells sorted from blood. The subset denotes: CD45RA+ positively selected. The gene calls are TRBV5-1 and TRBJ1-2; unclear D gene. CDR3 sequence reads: CASSLRTLGGYTF. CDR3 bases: TGCGCCAGCAGCTTAAGGACCCTTGGAGGCTACACCTTC.